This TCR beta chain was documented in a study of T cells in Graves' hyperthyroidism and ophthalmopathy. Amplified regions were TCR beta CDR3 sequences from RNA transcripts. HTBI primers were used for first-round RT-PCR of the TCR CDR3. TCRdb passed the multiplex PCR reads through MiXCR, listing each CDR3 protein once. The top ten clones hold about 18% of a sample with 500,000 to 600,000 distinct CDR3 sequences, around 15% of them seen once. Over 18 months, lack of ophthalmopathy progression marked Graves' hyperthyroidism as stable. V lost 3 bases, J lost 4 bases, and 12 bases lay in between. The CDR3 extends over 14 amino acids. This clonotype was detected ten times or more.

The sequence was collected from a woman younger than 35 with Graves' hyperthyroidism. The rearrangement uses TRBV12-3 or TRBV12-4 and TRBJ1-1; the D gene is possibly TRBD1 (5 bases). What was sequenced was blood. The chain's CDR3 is CASSFASGGTEAFF. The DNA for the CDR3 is TGTGCCAGCAGTTTCGCGTCCGGGGGCACTGAAGCTTTCTTT.